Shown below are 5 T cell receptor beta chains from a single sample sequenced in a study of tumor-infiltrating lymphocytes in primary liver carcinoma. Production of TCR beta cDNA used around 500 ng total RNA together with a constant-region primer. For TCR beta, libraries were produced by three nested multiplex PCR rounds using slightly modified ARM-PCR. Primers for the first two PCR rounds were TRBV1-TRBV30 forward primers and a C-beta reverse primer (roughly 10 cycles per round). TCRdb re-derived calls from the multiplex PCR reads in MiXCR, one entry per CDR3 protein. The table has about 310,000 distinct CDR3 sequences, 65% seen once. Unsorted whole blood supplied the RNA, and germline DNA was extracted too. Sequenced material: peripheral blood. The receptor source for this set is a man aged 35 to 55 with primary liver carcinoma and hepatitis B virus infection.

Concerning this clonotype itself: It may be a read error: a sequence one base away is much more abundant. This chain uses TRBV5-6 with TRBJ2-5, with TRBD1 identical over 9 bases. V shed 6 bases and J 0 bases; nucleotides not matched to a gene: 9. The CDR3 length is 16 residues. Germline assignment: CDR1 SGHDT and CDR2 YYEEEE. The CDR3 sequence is CASKSTGGSYQETQYF. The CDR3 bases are TGTGCCAGCAAATCGACAGGGGGATCGTACCAAGAGACCCAGTACTTC.

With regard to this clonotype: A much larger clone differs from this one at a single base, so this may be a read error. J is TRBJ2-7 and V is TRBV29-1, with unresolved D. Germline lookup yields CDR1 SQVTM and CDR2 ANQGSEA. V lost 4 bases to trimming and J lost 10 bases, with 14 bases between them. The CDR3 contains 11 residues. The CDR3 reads CSVVWASDQYF. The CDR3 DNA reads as TGCAGCGTTGTTTGGGCCTCAGATCAGTACTTC.

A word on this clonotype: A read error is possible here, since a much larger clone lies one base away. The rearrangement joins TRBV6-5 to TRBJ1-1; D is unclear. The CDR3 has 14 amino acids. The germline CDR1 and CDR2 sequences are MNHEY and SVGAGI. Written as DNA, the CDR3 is TGTGTCAGCAGTCCAAGGCGGGAGAACACTGAAGCTTTCTTT. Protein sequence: CVSSPRRENTEAFF.

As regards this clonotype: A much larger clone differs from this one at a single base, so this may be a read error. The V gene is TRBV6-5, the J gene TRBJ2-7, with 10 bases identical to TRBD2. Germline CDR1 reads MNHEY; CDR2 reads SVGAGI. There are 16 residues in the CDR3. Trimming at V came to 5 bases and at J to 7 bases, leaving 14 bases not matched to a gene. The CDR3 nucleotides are TGTGCCAGCAGTCTCCTATCTGGGCCAGCGGGAGGGGAGCAGTACTTC. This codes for CASSLLSGPAGGEQYF.

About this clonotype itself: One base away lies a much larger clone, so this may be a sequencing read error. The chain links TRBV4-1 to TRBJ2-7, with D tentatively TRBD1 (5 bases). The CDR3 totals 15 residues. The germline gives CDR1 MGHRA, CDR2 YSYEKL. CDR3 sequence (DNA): TGCGCCAGCAGACAAGATCCGCAGGGATACTACGAGCAGTACTTC. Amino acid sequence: CASRQDPQGYYEQYF.